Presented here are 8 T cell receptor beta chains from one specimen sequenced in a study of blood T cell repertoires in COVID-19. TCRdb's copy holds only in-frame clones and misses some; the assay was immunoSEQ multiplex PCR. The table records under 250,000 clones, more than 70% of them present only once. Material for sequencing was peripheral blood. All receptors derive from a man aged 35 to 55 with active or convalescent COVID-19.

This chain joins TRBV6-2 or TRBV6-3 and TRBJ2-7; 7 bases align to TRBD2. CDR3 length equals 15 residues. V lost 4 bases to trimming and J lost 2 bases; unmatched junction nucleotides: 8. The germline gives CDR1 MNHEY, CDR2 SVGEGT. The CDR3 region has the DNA TGTGCCAGCAGTTCGTTCCTAGCGGTAACCTACGAGCAGTACTTC. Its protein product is CASSSFLAVTYEQYF.

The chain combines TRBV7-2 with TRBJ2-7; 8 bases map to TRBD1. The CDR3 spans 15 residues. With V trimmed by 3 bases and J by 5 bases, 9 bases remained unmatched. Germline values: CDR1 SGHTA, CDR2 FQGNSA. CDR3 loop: CASSFTQGGLNEQYF. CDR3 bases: TGTGCCAGCAGCTTTACACAGGGGGGTTTGAACGAGCAGTACTTC.

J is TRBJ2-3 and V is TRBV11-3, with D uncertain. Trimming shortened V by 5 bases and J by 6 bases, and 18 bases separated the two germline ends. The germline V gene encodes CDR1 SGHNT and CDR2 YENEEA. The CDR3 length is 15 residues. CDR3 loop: CASSQSNLVTDTQYF. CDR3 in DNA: TGTGCCAGCAGCCAATCAAACCTAGTAACGGATACGCAGTATTTT. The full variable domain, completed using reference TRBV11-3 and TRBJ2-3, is EAGVVQSPRYKIIEKKQPVAFWCNPISGHNTLYWYLQNLGQGPELLIRYENEEAVDDSQLPKDRFSAERLKGVDSTLKIQPAELGDSAVYLCASSQSNLVTDTQYFGPGTRLTVL.

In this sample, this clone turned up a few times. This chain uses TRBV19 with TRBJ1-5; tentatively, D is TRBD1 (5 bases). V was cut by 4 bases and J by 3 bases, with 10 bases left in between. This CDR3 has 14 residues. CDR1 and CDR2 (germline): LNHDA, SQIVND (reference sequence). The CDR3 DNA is TGTGCCAGTAGTAACAGGAATCTCAATCAGCCCCAGCATTTT. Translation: CASSNRNLNQPQHF.

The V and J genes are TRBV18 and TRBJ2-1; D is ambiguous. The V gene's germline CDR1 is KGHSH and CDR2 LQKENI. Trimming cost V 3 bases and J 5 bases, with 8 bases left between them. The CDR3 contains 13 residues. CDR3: CASSPAVHNEQFF. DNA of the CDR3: TGTGCCAGCTCACCGGCAGTACACAATGAGCAGTTCTTC.

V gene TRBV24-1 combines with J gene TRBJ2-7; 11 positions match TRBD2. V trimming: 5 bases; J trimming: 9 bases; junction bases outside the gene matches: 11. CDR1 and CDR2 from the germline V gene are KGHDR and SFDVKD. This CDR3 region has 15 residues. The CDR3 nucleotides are TGTGCCACCAGTGCTCAACTAGCGGGAGAGACACGGCAGTACTTC. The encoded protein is CATSAQLAGETRQYF.

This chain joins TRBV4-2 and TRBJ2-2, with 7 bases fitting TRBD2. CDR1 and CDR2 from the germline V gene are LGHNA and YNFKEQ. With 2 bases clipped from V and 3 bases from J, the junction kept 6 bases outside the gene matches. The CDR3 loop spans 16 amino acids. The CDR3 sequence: CASSQLASGDTGELFF. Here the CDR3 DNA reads TGTGCCAGCAGCCAACTCGCTAGCGGAGACACCGGGGAGCTGTTTTTT.

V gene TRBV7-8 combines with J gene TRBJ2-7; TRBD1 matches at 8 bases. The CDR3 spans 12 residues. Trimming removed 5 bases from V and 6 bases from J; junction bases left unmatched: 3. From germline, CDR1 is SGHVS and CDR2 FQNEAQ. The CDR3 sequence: CASSPTGAEQYF. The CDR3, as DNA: TGTGCCAGCAGCCCGACAGGGGCCGAGCAGTACTTC.